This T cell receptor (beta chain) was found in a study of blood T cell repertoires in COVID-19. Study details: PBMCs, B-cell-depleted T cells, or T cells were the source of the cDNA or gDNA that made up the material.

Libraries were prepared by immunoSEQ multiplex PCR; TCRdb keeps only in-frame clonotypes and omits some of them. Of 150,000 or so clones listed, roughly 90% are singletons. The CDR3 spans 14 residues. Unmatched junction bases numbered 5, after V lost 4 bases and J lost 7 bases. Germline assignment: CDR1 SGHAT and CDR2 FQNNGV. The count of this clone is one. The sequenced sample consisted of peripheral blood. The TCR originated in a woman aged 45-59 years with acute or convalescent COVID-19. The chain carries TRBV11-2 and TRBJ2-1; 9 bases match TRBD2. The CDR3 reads CASSSAGGLNEQFF. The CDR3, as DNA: TGTGCCAGCAGCTCCGCGGGGGGGCTTAATGAGCAGTTCTTC.